What follows are 31 T cell receptor beta chains derived from one specimen sequenced in a study of blood T cell repertoires in COVID-19. Profiling relied on immunoSEQ multiplex PCR, and the TCRdb table lists in-frame clones only, not all of them. This sample has hundreds of thousands of clones, with 80% to 85% found just once. The sample consisted of PBMCs or T cells enriched from blood (not recorded which). The source of these receptors is a man aged 40-49 years who had been exposed to COVID-19.

In this sample, this clone turned up a few times. The chain recombines TRBV5-8 with TRBJ1-1; D is undetermined. The V gene's germline CDR1 is SGHTS and CDR2 YDEGEE. Between the trimmed V and J ends, which lost 5 bases and 7 bases, there was a span of 15 bases. CDR3 length: 13 residues. CDR3 bases: TGTGCCAGCAGGTACCTTCGTCCCGGTGAAGCTTTCTTT. As protein: CASRYLRPGEAFF. Full variable domain (remainder filled in from reference TRBV5-8 and TRBJ1-1): EAGVTQSPTHLIKTRGQQATLRCSPISGHTSVYWYQQALGLGLQFLLWYDEGEERNRGNFPPRFSGRQFPNYSSELNVNALELEDSALYLCASRYLRPGEAFFGQGTRLTVV.

This clone was observed a few times. The chain joins TRBV6-5 to TRBJ1-5; D not resolved. CDR1 MNHEY and CDR2 SVGAGI come from the germline V gene. Trimming removed 5 bases at V and 4 bases at J, with 15 bases between. There are 15 residues in the CDR3. CDR3 in DNA: TGTGCCAGCAGTCGAGGCCCTACTGAGAATCAGCCCCAGCATTTT. Translated, it gives CASSRGPTENQPQHF.

A single count supports this clone. This sequence joins TRBV6-5 and TRBJ1-5; D gene ambiguous. V lost 4 bases and J lost 0, with 13 bases in between. This CDR3 is 16 amino acids long. Germline CDR1 is MNHEY and CDR2 is SVGAGI. The CDR3 DNA sequence: TGTGCCAGCAGTTTTGTGCGGTCAGCTAGCAATCAGCCCCAGCATTTT. This codes for CASSFVRSASNQPQHF.

V gene TRBV11-3 combines with J gene TRBJ1-2; 7 nucleotides align to TRBD1. Unmatched junction bases numbered 10, after V lost 7 bases and J lost 2 bases. The CDR3 length is 15 residues. The germline V gene encodes CDR1 SGHNT and CDR2 YENEEA. CDR3 in amino acids: CASTLSTGANYGYTF. For the CDR3, the DNA is TGTGCCAGCACCCTTTCAACAGGGGCGAACTATGGCTACACCTTC.

The rearrangement uses TRBV4-2 and TRBJ2-7; 11 bases are a match to TRBD2. Germline CDR1 is LGHNA and CDR2 is YNFKEQ. The CDR3 extends over 15 amino acids. V was clipped by 3 bases and J by 6 bases; unmatched bases: 7. The CDR3 is CASSQELAGEREQYF. DNA of the CDR3: TGTGCCAGCAGCCAGGAACTAGCGGGAGAACGCGAGCAGTACTTC.

This clone was observed a few times. This sequence joins TRBV7-9 and TRBJ2-2; maybe TRBD2 (5 bases). From germline, CDR1 is SEHNR and CDR2 FQNEAQ (reference sequence). The CDR3 covers 14 residues. V shed 6 bases and J shed 1 base, with 9 bases lying between them. The CDR3 region has the DNA TGTGCCAGCAGTCCAAGCGGGAACACCGGGGAGCTGTTTTTT. It yields the protein CASSPSGNTGELFF.

V and J are TRBV19 and TRBJ2-1, with TRBD2 matching over 7 bases. CDR1 LNHDA and CDR2 SQIVND come from the germline V gene (reference sequence). The V and J ends lost 3 bases and 3 bases, in that order; junction bases with no gene match: 2. CDR3 length: 14 residues. CDR3 protein: CASSIGGSYNEQFF. In DNA form, the CDR3 reads TGTGCCAGTAGTATCGGCGGGAGCTACAATGAGCAGTTCTTC. Variable domain in full (rest from reference TRBV19 and TRBJ2-1): DGGITQSPKYLFRKEGQNVTLSCEQNLNHDAMYWYRQDPGQGLRLIYYSQIVNDFQKGDIAEGYSVSREKKESFPLTVTSAQKNPTAFYLCASSIGGSYNEQFFGPGTRLTVL.

Regarding this clone: Other DNA sequences in this specimen translate into the identical CDR3. The chain carries TRBV6-5 and TRBJ1-4; D uncertain. From germline, CDR1 is MNHEY and CDR2 SVGAGI. With 2 bases removed from V and 3 bases from J, the gap between germline ends came to 7 bases. The CDR3 contains 14 residues. Here the CDR3 reads CASSYGGANEKLFF. The DNA of the CDR3 is TGTGCCAGCAGTTACGGAGGAGCTAATGAAAAACTGTTTTTT.

The chain has TRBV29-1 and TRBJ2-2, with D possibly being TRBD1 (5 bases). Per the germline V gene, CDR1 is SQVTM and CDR2 is ANQGSEA. The CDR3 extends over 13 amino acids. Trimming took off 7 bases at V and 5 bases at J, with 14 bases between the two ends. CDR3 sequence (DNA): TGCAGCGCCCAACCCAGGGTTACCGGGGAGCTGTTTTTT. Translated, it gives CSAQPRVTGELFF.

The V and J genes are TRBV7-6 and TRBJ2-7; 12 nucleotides align to TRBD2. This CDR3 is built from 18 residues. The V and J ends lost 5 bases and 4 bases, in that order; junction bases with no gene match: 15. Per germline, CDR1 SGHVS and CDR2 FNYEAQ. CDR3 in amino acids: CASSLRFMTSGSGYEQYF. CDR3 sequence (DNA): TGTGCCAGCAGCCTAAGGTTTATGACTAGCGGGAGTGGGTACGAGCAGTACTTC. Supplemented by reference TRBV7-6 and TRBJ2-7, the full variable domain reads GAGVSQSPRYKVTKRGQDVALRCDPISGHVSLYWYRQALGQGPEFLTYFNYEAQQDKSGLPNDRFSAERPEGSISTLTIQRTEQRDSAMYRCASSLRFMTSGSGYEQYFGPGTRLTVT.

V usage is TRBV28 and J usage is TRBJ1-5, with D tentatively TRBD1 (5 bases). V lost 7 bases and J lost 2, with 12 bases in between. This CDR3 has 14 amino acids. The V gene's germline CDR1 is MDHEN and CDR2 SYDVKM. The CDR3 bases are TGTGCCAGCATCGGAACAGGAGGCAATCAGCCCCAGCATTTT. Its translation: CASIGTGGNQPQHF.

This sequence joins TRBV2 and TRBJ2-3; the match to TRBD2 covers 9 bases. Germline V CDR1 and CDR2: SNHLY, FYNNEI. The length of the CDR3 is 17 residues. Germline trimming cut 6 bases from V and 0 bases from J; bases unmatched to any gene: 10. The CDR3 DNA is TGTGCCAGCAGCGGACCCCGACTAGCGGTTAGCACAGATACGCAGTATTTT. This codes for CASSGPRLAVSTDTQYF.

The V gene is TRBV5-1, the J gene TRBJ2-3; D unresolved. V was trimmed by 0 bases and J by 2 bases, leaving 10 bases between them. From germline, CDR1 is SGHRS and CDR2 YFSETQ. The CDR3 spans 15 residues. The CDR3 loop reads CASSLAPGVTDTQYF. CDR3 DNA: TGCGCCAGCAGCTTGGCCCCAGGCGTCACAGATACGCAGTATTTT.

This clone has a handful of counts. The chain links TRBV5-4 to TRBJ1-2; TRBD1 agrees at 9 bases. The CDR3 covers 16 residues. Germline CDR1 reads SGHNT; CDR2 reads YYREEE (reference sequence). The V and J ends lost 4 bases and 2 bases, in that order; junction bases with no gene match: 9. In DNA, the CDR3 is TGTGCCAGCAGCCGGAATTCTGGACAGGGGAACTATGGCTACACCTTC. Protein: CASSRNSGQGNYGYTF.

The chain links TRBV5-1 to TRBJ2-1; D is perhaps TRBD1 (5 bases). The CDR3 is 13 amino acids. The germline V gene has CDR1 SGHRS and CDR2 YFSETQ. The V end lost 4 bases, the J end lost 5 bases, and 10 bases lay between the germline ends. CDR3 in amino acids: CASSVQGHNEQFF. DNA for the CDR3: TGCGCCAGCAGCGTCCAGGGTCACAATGAGCAGTTCTTC.

This clone was counted once. The rearrangement joins TRBV2 to TRBJ2-5, with D perhaps TRBD1 (5 bases). Between the trimmed V and J ends, which lost 2 bases and 1 base, there was a span of 11 bases. Germline assignment: CDR1 SNHLY and CDR2 FYNNEI. The CDR3 consists of 15 residues. The CDR3 loop reads CASSELRTGQETQYF. CDR3 in DNA: TGTGCCAGCAGTGAACTTCGAACAGGCCAAGAGACCCAGTACTTC.

The genes are TRBV19 and TRBJ2-1; possibly TRBD2 for D (5 bases). Per germline, CDR1 LNHDA and CDR2 SQIVND (reference sequence). This CDR3 spans 14 amino acids. Trimming shortened V by 7 bases and J by 7 bases, and 17 bases separated the two germline ends. The CDR3 loop is CASNLALKRNEQFF. CDR3 in DNA: TGTGCCAGTAACCTAGCCCTAAAGCGGAATGAGCAGTTCTTC.

The chain recombines TRBV13 with TRBJ2-2; D is undetermined. The CDR3 sequence is 17 residues long. Looked up from germline, CDR1 is PRHDT and CDR2 is FYEKMQ (reference sequence). The V and J ends lost 4 bases and 2 bases respectively, with 17 bases between them. CDR3 protein: CASSSTVAGLNTGELFF. In nucleotides, the CDR3 is TGTGCCAGCAGCTCCACGGTCGCAGGCCTTAACACCGGGGAGCTGTTTTTT.

This clone is a singleton in its sample. The CDR3 sequence is CASSQPTGANYGYTF. The CDR3 DNA follows: TGTGCCAGCAGCCAACCCACGGGGGCTAACTATGGCTACACCTTC. This rearrangement joins TRBV5-4 to TRBJ1-2; D is possibly TRBD1 (5 bases). The germline gives CDR1 SGHNT, CDR2 YYREEE (reference sequence). The CDR3 sequence is 15 residues long. The ends were cut back, 4 bases at V and 0 bases at J, with 13 bases in the middle.

The genes are TRBV19 and TRBJ1-6; 9 bases match TRBD1. V was pared by 9 bases and J by 8 bases, with 5 bases of the junction left unmatched. The CDR3 runs 13 residues. CDR1 is LNHDA and CDR2 is SQIVND in the germline V gene (reference sequence). The DNA of the CDR3 is TGTGCCAGCCATGGACAGGGGTATTCACCCCTCCACTTT. This translates into CASHGQGYSPLHF.

This chain joins TRBV21-1 and TRBJ2-1; TRBD2, as called in the table, went unchecked against the DNA. TRBV21-1 represents a pseudogene. The CDR3 totals 24 residues. The chain's CDR3 is CASRRPRGASGRGTLKSSYNEQFF. The CDR3, as DNA: TGTGCCAGCAGAAGACCCAGGGGGGCTAGCGGGAGGGGGACGCTTAAAAGCTCCTACAATGAGCAGTTCTTC.

This sequence joins TRBV25-1 and TRBJ2-7; the D gene is possibly TRBD1 (5 bases). The CDR3 covers 15 residues. V was clipped by 7 bases and J by 2 bases, with 18 bases between them. Germline V gives CDR1 MGHDK, CDR2 SYGVNS. DNA of the CDR3: TGTGCCAGCAACCCAAGGGGAAAACTCGCCTACGAGCAGTACTTC. This gives the protein CASNPRGKLAYEQYF.

The chain couples TRBV12-3 or TRBV12-4 to TRBJ1-2; D not certain. Deletions cut 6 bases from V and 6 bases from J, with 11 bases between. This CDR3 spans 12 amino acids. DNA for the CDR3: TGTGCCAGCAGCCTCCCCGGTCATGGCTACACCTTC. This sequence encodes CASSLPGHGYTF.

The V and J genes are TRBV9 and TRBJ2-7, with TRBD2 matching 7 bases. V trimming: 2 bases; J trimming: 7 bases; junction bases outside the gene matches: 12. Germline loops: CDR1 SGDLS, CDR2 YYNGEE. The length of the CDR3 is 15 residues. CDR3: CASSVGIGLEGEQYF. The CDR3 coding sequence is TGTGCCAGCAGCGTGGGTATCGGACTAGAAGGGGAGCAGTACTTC.

The V and J genes are TRBV4-1 and TRBJ2-5; 12 nucleotides line up with TRBD1. This CDR3 comprises 16 residues. Germline trimming cut 1 base from V and 5 bases from J; bases unmatched to any gene: 5. Germline CDR1 reads MGHRA; CDR2 reads YSYEKL. Here the CDR3 reads CASSQGGQGARETQYF. DNA of the CDR3: TGCGCCAGCAGCCAAGGGGGACAGGGGGCGCGGGAGACCCAGTACTTC.

This chain links TRBV10-2 with TRBJ1-5; the match to TRBD1 covers 8 bases. With V trimmed by 9 bases and J by 4 bases, 2 bases remained unmatched. This CDR3 contains 12 residues. Germline CDR1 WSHSY, CDR2 SAAADI. The CDR3 DNA reads as TGCGCCAGTACAGGGGGTAATCAGCCCCAGCATTTT. Its protein is CASTGGNQPQHF.

This sequence joins TRBV10-3 and TRBJ2-7, with 9 positions matching TRBD1. V was clipped by 6 bases and J by 2 bases; unmatched bases: 5. The germline CDR1 and CDR2 sequences are ENHRY and SYGVKD. The CDR3 is 14 amino acids. The CDR3 protein is CAIRGTGNTYEQYF. CDR3 sequence (DNA): TGTGCCATCAGAGGGACAGGGAATACCTACGAGCAGTACTTC.

V gene TRBV7-6 combines with J gene TRBJ1-5, with D hard to call. The germline CDR1 and CDR2 sequences are SGHVS and FNYEAQ. The ends were cut back, 5 bases at V and 0 bases at J, with 17 bases in the middle. The CDR3 has 17 amino acids. CDR3 protein: CASSQYLGGVSNQPQHF. As DNA, the CDR3 is TGTGCCAGCAGCCAGTACCTTGGCGGGGTTAGCAATCAGCCCCAGCATTTT.

The CDR3 sequence: CATSPDWRRDTQYF. Written as DNA, the CDR3 is TGTGCCACCAGCCCTGATTGGAGAAGAGATACGCAGTATTTT. The chain carries TRBV15 and TRBJ2-3; D is ambiguous. The V and J ends lost 5 bases and 5 bases respectively, with 14 bases between them. This CDR3 has 14 amino acids. Looked up from germline, CDR1 is LNHNV and CDR2 is YYDKDF (reference sequence).

Concerning this clone: This sample also contains other DNA sequences that code for the same CDR3. The chain is built from TRBV9 and TRBJ2-3; unclear D gene. Trimming left V 1 base short and J 0 bases short, with 3 bases between. Looked up from germline, CDR1 is SGDLS and CDR2 is YYNGEE. This CDR3 is 13 amino acids long. CDR3 DNA sequence: TGTGCCAGCAGCGTATCTAGCACAGATACGCAGTATTTT. It specifies CASSVSSTDTQYF.

The chain employs TRBV7-9 and TRBJ2-1; 9 bases line up with TRBD2. Germline V CDR1 and CDR2: SEHNR, FQNEAQ (reference sequence). The CDR3 has 16 residues. The trim removed 2 bases at V and 8 bases at J, leaving 10 bases unmatched. The CDR3 DNA is TGTGCCAGCAGCTTAAAAGGTCGCGGGAGGGCGGATGAGCAGTTCTTC. This gives the protein CASSLKGRGRADEQFF.